This TCR beta chain was retrieved from a study of T cell repertoires in cytomegalovirus infection. Study overall: Both CMV infection and a matching HLA type were indicated by public TCR beta signatures.

For this clonotype: The antigen is unknown.

Germline V gives CDR1 GTSNPN, CDR2 SVGIG (reference sequence). The length of the CDR3 is 13 residues. General study results and limits: In two of eight donors, the top clonotype was HLA-C-restricted CMV-specific. There were carriers of CMV plus the relevant HLA, and cumulative public TCR beta family frequency identified them.

In TCRdb, the reads were re-called with MiXCR into one record per CDR3 protein. The sample lists approximately 600,000 distinct CDR3 sequences, almost 40% occurring once. This TCR was sampled from a human donor in good health (CMV status not recorded). Some clones in this sample may be carry-over from other donors' samples. Source: cultured PBMCs, taken from culture after CMV antigen stimulation. This chain uses TRBV30 with TRBJ2-1, with 12 bases aligning to TRBD2. The CDR3 loop reads CAAGTSGFGEQFF. CDR3 coding DNA: TGTGCTGCCGGGACTAGCGGGTTTGGTGAGCAGTTCTTC. Together with reference TRBV30 and TRBJ2-1, the CDR3 gives the full variable domain: SQTIHQWPATLVQPVGSPLSLECTVEGTSNPNLYWYRQAAGRGLQLLFYSVGIGQISSEVPQNLSASRPQDRQFILSSKKLLLSDSGFYLCAAGTSGFGEQFFGPGTRLTVL.